These T cell receptor beta chains were read from a single sample in a study of early T cells in non-severe SARS-CoV-2 infection. Using its own MiXCR run on the 5' RACE reads, TCRdb lists one record per CDR3 protein. The sample includes tens of thousands of distinct CDR3 sequences, approximately 9.9% of them seen just once. Sample: whole blood. The receptors shown here come from an adult who was a healthcare worker with PCR-confirmed SARS-CoV-2 infection or an uninfected control (not recorded which). Both conserved end residues are part of each CDR3. The listing skips clone size in some rows; elsewhere it reads once, few, many or a size class.

V gene	clone size	J gene	CDR3 protein
TRBV10-2	.	TRBJ2-5	CASSESTIQETQYF
TRBV12-3/TRBV12-4	few	TRBJ2-7	CASTLGQAEQYF
TRBV6-5	few	TRBJ2-7	CASSLALAENSYEQYF
TRBV29-1	few	TRBJ1-1	CSGTQVLNTEAFF
TRBV29-1	few	TRBJ1-1	CSGQQGDTEAFF
TRBV18	few	TRBJ2-3	CASSPGGNTQYF
TRBV7-8	.	TRBJ2-4	CASSLVAGGLAKNIQYF
TRBV30	few	TRBJ1-3	CAWSQGAFGNTIYF
TRBV6-1	few	TRBJ2-7	CASSDRALGSYEQYF
TRBV4-2	once	TRBJ2-7	CASSQLLGTSAYEQYF
TRBV7-9	.	TRBJ2-5	CASSNPTGGETQYF
TRBV11-1	many	TRBJ1-6	CASSYTGSSYNSPLHF
TRBV7-2	many	TRBJ1-2	CASSLRTYGYTF
TRBV3-1	many	TRBJ2-7	CASSQDTGGYEQYF
TRBV7-9	few	TRBJ1-3	CASSLFGGGQRTSGNTIYF
TRBV9	.	TRBJ2-1	CASSPLPRGALHNEQFF
TRBV7-9	.	TRBJ1-2	CASSSRGGGEGYTF
TRBV6-2/TRBV6-3	.	TRBJ1-4	CASSSTDGNEKLFF
TRBV9	.	TRBJ2-5	CASSVGTGIQETQYF
TRBV3-1	few	TRBJ1-3	CASSQGHFGNTIYF
TRBV5-1	many	TRBJ2-2	CASKYEGLTEELFF
TRBV12-3/TRBV12-4	few	TRBJ1-4	CASSFRGANEKLFF
TRBV6-1	many	TRBJ2-3	CASSGTGSSADTQYF